Listed here is a single T cell receptor (beta chain). The entry originates in a study of molecular identifiers for immune sequencing clone quantification. The CDR3 contains 14 residues. CDR1 is MNHEY, CDR2 SMNVEV, per germline (reference sequence). The J segment lost 2 bases and the V segment lost 8 bases, leaving 3 bases of the junction unmatched. One entry per CDR3 protein results from TCRdb running MiXCR on the PCR reads. The sample has a few hundred thousand distinct CDR3 sequences; roughly 26% are singletons. The TCR originated in a human donor in good health. Some libraries in this study had Jurkat cell RNA spiked in. The sequenced material came from naive CD8+ T cells from blood, with Jurkat cell RNA spiked in. The subset: FACS-sorted CD8+CD4-CCR7+CD45RA+ naive T cells. V is TRBV27 and J is TRBJ1-5; 10 bases are shared with TRBD1. CDR3 region: CASAGTGGNQPQHF. Here the CDR3 DNA reads TGTGCCAGCGCCGGGACAGGGGGCAATCAGCCCCAGCATTTT.